A selection of T cell receptor beta chains follows, all from one sample in a study of identifying expanded T cells in peripheral blood. Data came from immunoSEQ multiplex PCR; TCRdb stores just in-frame clones and leaves some out. The table records about 100,000 clones, 80% to 90% of them present only once. The source material was blood. These receptors came from a person between 18 and 75 years old in good health. The CDR3 runs from the conserved cysteine through the conserved F or W. Fields, in order: J gene, clone size, V gene, CDR3 protein. Clone size appears in some rows only: once, few, many, or a class for an expanded clone.

j_gene: TRBJ2-2; abundance: once; v_gene: TRBV27; CDR3aa: CASSFGQGGGELFF
j_gene: TRBJ2-1; abundance: -; v_gene: TRBV6-5; CDR3aa: CASRTTSSYNEQFF
j_gene: TRBJ1-2; abundance: -; v_gene: TRBV5-5; CDR3aa: CASSFSRANYGYTF
j_gene: TRBJ1-2; abundance: -; v_gene: TRBV6-1; CDR3aa: CASSGAGGYGYTF
j_gene: TRBJ1-6; abundance: -; v_gene: TRBV2; CDR3aa: CASSDFRTLNSPLHF
j_gene: TRBJ1-2; abundance: -; v_gene: TRBV11-2; CDR3aa: CASRDPGRGPSNYGYTF
j_gene: TRBJ1-2; abundance: few; v_gene: TRBV30; CDR3aa: CALEQGGNYGYTF
j_gene: TRBJ1-1; abundance: -; v_gene: TRBV30; CDR3aa: CAWSPRTPMNTEAFF
j_gene: TRBJ2-6; abundance: once; v_gene: TRBV7-9; CDR3aa: CASSRSTSGANVLTF
j_gene: TRBJ1-2; abundance: once; v_gene: TRBV7-9; CDR3aa: CASSLQGAQNGYTF
j_gene: TRBJ2-1; abundance: -; v_gene: TRBV5-6; CDR3aa: CASSRLALDEQFF
j_gene: TRBJ2-5; abundance: -; v_gene: TRBV18; CDR3aa: CASSPPFHNGETQYF
j_gene: TRBJ2-5; abundance: -; v_gene: TRBV27; CDR3aa: CASSFKGPETQYF
j_gene: TRBJ2-7; abundance: -; v_gene: TRBV15; CDR3aa: CATSLPGPNYEQYF
j_gene: TRBJ1-1; abundance: -; v_gene: TRBV7-2; CDR3aa: CASSLKTGGNTEAFF
j_gene: TRBJ2-1; abundance: -; v_gene: TRBV29-1; CDR3aa: CSVEWGDREYNEQFF
j_gene: TRBJ2-7; abundance: -; v_gene: TRBV15; CDR3aa: CATSRGLAGASYEQYF
j_gene: TRBJ1-2; abundance: once; v_gene: TRBV27; CDR3aa: CASSLGQGLGLGGYTF
j_gene: TRBJ1-1; abundance: -; v_gene: TRBV10-3; CDR3aa: CAISGAREAFF
j_gene: TRBJ1-1; abundance: -; v_gene: TRBV9; CDR3aa: CASSVEGRGNTEAFF
j_gene: TRBJ2-7; abundance: -; v_gene: TRBV2; CDR3aa: CASRWRPGGTYEQYF
j_gene: TRBJ1-1; abundance: few; v_gene: TRBV30; CDR3aa: CAWSVQEEAFF
j_gene: TRBJ2-5; abundance: -; v_gene: TRBV19; CDR3aa: CASSVTSEQETQYF
j_gene: TRBJ2-3; abundance: -; v_gene: TRBV7-2; CDR3aa: CASSPRLVAVRADTQYF
j_gene: TRBJ1-1; abundance: -; v_gene: TRBV6-1; CDR3aa: CASSTGMNTEAFF
j_gene: TRBJ2-3; abundance: -; v_gene: TRBV18; CDR3aa: CASSPSDRSDTQYF
j_gene: TRBJ2-7; abundance: -; v_gene: TRBV5-1; CDR3aa: CASSLVQWSPSYEQYF
j_gene: TRBJ2-1; abundance: -; v_gene: TRBV30; CDR3aa: CAWSVVRPEREQFF
j_gene: TRBJ1-1; abundance: -; v_gene: TRBV19; CDR3aa: CASTHGQGRNTEAFF
j_gene: TRBJ1-5; abundance: -; v_gene: TRBV5-4; CDR3aa: CASSLVENSNQPQHF
j_gene: TRBJ2-5; abundance: -; v_gene: TRBV5-1; CDR3aa: CASSLVGFGQETQYF
j_gene: TRBJ2-6; abundance: -; v_gene: TRBV30; CDR3aa: CAWGGGANVLTF
j_gene: TRBJ1-2; abundance: -; v_gene: TRBV27; CDR3aa: CASSLQGGQAYGYTF
j_gene: TRBJ1-1; abundance: -; v_gene: TRBV19; CDR3aa: CASRPGTQNTEAFF
j_gene: TRBJ1-5; abundance: -; v_gene: TRBV7-3; CDR3aa: CASSLISIEPQHF